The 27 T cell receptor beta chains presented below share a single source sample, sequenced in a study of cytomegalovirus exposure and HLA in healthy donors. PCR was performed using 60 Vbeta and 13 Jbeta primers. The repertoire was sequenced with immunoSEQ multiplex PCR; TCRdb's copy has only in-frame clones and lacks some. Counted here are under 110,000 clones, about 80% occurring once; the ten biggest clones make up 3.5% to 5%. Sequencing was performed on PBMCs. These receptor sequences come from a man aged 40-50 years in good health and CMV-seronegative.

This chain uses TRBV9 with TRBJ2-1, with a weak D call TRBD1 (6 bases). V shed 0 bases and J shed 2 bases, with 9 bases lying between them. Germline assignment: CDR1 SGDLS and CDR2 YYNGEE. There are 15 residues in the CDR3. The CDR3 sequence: CASSVVGAAYNEQFF. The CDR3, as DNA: TGTGCCAGCAGCGTAGTGGGGGCCGCCTACAATGAGCAGTTCTTC.

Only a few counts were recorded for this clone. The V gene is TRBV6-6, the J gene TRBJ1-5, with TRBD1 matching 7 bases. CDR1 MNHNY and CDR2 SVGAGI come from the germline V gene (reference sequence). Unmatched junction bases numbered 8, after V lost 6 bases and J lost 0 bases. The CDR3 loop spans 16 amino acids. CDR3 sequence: CASREQGYLSNQPQHF. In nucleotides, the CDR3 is TGTGCCAGCAGGGAACAGGGGTATCTTAGCAATCAGCCCCAGCATTTT.

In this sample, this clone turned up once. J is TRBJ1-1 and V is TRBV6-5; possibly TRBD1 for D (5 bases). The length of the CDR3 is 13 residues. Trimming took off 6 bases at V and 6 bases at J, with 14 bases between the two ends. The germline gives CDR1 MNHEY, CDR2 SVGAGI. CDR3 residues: CASSRDSGSEAFF. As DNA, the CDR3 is TGTGCCAGCAGCCGGGACTCGGGGTCTGAAGCTTTCTTT.

CDR3 nucleotide sequence: TGTGCCAGCAGCCCCGGGACAGGAATTAATTCACCCCTCCACTTT. Amino acid sequence: CASSPGTGINSPLHF. The rearrangement links TRBV7-6 to TRBJ1-6; TRBD1 matches at 8 bases. The trim removed 5 bases at V and 6 bases at J, leaving 6 bases unmatched. The germline V gene encodes CDR1 SGHVS and CDR2 FNYEAQ. This CDR3 is built from 15 residues.

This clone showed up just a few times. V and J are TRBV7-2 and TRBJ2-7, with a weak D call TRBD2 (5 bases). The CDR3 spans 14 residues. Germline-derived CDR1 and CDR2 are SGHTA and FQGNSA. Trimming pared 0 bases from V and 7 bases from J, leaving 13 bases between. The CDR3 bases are TGTGCCAGCAGCTTAGCCGTAGCCGGCGGGGAGCAGTACGTC. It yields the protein CASSLAVAGGEQYV.

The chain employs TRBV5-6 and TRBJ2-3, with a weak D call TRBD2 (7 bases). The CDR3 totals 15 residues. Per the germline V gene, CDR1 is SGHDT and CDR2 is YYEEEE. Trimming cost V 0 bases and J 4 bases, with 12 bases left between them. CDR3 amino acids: CASSLVGGGADTQYF. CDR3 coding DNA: TGTGCCAGCAGCTTGGTAGGAGGGGGGGCAGATACGCAGTATTTT.

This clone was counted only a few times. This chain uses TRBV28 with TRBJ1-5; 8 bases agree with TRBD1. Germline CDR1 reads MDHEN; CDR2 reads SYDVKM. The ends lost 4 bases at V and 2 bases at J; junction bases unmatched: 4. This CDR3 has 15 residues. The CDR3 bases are TGTGCCAGCAGTTACGGGACAGGCGGCAATCAGCCCCAGCATTTT. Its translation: CASSYGTGGNQPQHF.

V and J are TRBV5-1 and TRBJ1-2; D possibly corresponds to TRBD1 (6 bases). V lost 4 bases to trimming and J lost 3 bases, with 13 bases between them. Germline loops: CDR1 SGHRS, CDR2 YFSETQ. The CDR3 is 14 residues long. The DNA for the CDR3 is TGCGCCAGCAGCGTTTTACAGGGAGACTATGGCTACACCTTC. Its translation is CASSVLQGDYGYTF.

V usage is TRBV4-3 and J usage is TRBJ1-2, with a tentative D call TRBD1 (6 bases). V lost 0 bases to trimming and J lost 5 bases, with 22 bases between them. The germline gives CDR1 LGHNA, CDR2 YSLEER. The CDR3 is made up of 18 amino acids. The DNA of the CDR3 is TGCGCCAGCAGCCAAGATTCCCCCAGGGGCAGGGTCTCGTATGGCTACACCTTC. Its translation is CASSQDSPRGRVSYGYTF.

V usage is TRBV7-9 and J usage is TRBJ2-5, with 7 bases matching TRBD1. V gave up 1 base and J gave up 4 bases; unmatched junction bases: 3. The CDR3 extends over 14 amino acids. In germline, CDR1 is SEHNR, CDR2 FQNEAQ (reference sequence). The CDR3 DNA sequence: TGTGCCAGCAGCTTAGTGGCAGGGGGAGAGACCCAGTACTTC. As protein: CASSLVAGGETQYF.

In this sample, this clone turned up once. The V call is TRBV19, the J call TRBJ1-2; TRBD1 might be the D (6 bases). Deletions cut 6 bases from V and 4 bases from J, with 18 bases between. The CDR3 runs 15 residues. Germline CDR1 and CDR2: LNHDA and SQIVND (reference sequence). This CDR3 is CASRDSTPNSYGYTF. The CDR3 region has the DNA TGTGCCAGTAGGGACAGCACACCGAATAGCTATGGCTACACCTTC.

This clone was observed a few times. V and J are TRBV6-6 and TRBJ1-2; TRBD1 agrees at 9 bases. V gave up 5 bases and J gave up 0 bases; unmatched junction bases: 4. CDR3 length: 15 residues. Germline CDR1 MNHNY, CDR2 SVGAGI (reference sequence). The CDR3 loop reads CASSPGQGANYGYTF. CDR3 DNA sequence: TGTGCCAGCAGTCCGGGACAGGGCGCTAACTATGGCTACACCTTC.

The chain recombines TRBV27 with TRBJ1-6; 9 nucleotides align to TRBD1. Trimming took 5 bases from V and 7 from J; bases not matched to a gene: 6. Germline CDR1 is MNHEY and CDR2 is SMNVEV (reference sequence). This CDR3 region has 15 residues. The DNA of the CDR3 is TGTGCCAGCAGTACAGCCGGGACAGGGAATTCACCCCTCCACTTT. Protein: CASSTAGTGNSPLHF.

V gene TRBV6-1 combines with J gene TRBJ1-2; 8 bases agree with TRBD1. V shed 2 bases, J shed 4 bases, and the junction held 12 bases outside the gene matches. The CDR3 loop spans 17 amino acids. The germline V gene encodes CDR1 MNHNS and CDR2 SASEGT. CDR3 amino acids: CASSEQTGDEISYGYTF. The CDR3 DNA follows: TGTGCCAGCAGTGAACAGACAGGGGACGAGATTTCCTATGGCTACACCTTC.

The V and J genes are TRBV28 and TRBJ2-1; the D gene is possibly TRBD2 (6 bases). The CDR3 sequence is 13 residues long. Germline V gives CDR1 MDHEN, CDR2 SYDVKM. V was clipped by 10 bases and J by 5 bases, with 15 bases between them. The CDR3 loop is CATTGLPNNEQFF. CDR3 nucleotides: TGTGCCACCACGGGACTTCCCAACAATGAGCAGTTCTTC.

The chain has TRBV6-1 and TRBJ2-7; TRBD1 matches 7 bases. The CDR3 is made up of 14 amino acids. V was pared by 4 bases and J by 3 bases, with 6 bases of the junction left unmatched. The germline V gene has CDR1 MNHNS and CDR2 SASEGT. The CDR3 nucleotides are TGTGCCAGCAGTGCCAGACAGGGTAGCTACGAGCAGTACTTC. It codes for CASSARQGSYEQYF.

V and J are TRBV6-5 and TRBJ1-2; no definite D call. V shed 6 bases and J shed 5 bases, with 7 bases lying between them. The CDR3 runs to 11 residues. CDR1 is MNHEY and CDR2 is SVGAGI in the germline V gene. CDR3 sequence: CASRTDYGYTF. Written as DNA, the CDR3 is TGTGCCAGCAGAACAGATTATGGCTACACCTTC.

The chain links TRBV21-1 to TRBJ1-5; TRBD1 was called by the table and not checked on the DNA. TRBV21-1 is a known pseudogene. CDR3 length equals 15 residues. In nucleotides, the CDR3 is TGTGCCAGCAGCACCGACAGGGGGCAGAATCAGCCCCAGCATTTT. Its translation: CASSTDRGQNQPQHF.

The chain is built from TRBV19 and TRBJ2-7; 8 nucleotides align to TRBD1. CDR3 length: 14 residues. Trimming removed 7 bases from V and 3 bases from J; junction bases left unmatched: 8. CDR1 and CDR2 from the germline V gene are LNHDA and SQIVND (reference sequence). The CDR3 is CASTPTGEGYEQYF. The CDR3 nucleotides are TGTGCCAGTACCCCGACAGGGGAAGGCTACGAGCAGTACTTC. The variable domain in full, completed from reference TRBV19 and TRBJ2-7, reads DGGITQSPKYLFRKEGQNVTLSCEQNLNHDAMYWYRQDPGQGLRLIYYSQIVNDFQKGDIAEGYSVSREKKESFPLTVTSAQKNPTAFYLCASTPTGEGYEQYFGPGTRLTVT.

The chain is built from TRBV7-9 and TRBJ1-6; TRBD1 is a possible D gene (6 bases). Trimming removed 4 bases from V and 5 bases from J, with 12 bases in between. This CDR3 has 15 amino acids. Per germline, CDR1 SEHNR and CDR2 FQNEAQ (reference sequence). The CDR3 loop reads CASSWTDPNNSPLHF. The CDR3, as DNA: TGTGCCAGCAGCTGGACAGATCCTAATAATTCACCCCTCCACTTT.

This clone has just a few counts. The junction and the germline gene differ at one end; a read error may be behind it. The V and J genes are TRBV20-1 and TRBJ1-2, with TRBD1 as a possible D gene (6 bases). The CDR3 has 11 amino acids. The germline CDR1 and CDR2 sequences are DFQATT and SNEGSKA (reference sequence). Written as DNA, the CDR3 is TGCAGTGCCAGTTCGATCCGGGACATGGCCTTC. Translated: CSASSIRDMAF.

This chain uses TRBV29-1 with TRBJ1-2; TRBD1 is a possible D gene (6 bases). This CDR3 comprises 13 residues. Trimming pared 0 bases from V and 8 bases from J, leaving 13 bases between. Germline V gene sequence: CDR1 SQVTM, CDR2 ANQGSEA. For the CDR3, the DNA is TGCAGCGTTGAAGAGCAGGGGTGGTTAGGCTACACCTTC. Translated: CSVEEQGWLGYTF.

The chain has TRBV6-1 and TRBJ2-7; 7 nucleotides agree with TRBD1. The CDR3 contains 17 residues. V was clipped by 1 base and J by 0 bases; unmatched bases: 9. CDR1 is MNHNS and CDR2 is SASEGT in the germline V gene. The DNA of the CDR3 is TGTGCCAGCAGTGAAGGGTACAGGGGCCCAAGCTCCTACGAGCAGTACTTC. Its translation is CASSEGYRGPSSYEQYF.

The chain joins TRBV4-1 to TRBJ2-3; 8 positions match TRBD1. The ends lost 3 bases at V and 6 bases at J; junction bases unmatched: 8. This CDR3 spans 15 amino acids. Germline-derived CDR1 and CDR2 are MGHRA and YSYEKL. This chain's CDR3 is CASSQQGANGDTQYF. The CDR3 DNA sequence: TGCGCCAGCAGCCAGCAGGGGGCTAACGGGGATACGCAGTATTTT.

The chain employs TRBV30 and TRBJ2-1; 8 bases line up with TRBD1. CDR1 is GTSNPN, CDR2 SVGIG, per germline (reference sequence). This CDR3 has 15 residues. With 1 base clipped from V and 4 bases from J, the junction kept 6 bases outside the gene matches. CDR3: CAWSGAGGSYNEQFF. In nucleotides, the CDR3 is TGTGCCTGGAGTGGGGCAGGGGGCAGTTACAATGAGCAGTTCTTC.

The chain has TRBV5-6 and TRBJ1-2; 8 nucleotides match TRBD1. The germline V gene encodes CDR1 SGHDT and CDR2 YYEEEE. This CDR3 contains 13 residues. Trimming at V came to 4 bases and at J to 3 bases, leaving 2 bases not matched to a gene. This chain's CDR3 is CASSLDRDYGYTF. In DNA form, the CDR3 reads TGTGCCAGCAGCCTGGACAGGGACTATGGCTACACCTTC.

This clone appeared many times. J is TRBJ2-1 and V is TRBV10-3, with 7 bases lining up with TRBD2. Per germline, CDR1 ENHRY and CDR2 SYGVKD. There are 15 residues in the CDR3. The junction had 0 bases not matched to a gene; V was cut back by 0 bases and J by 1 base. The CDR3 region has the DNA TGTGCCATCAGTGAGTCAGCGGGATCCTACAATGAGCAGTTCTTC. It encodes CAISESAGSYNEQFF.